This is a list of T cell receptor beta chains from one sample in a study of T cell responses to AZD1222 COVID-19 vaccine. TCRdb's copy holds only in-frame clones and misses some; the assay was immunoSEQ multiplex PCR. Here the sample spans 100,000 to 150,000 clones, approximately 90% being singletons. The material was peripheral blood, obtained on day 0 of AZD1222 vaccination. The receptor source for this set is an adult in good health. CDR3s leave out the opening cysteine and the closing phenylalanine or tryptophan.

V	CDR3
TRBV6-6	ATGDRVGTEAF
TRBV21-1	ASSKALYRERGTTYTDTQY
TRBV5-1	ASSWGDRSYQETQY
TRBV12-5	ASGLGQGANTGELF
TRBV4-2	ASSQDLDREMNTEAF
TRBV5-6	ASSQQGLAGGDEQF
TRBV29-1	SVDIGGINEKLF
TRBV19	ASSKTGGLINYGYT
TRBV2	ASSEGTAFVNTIY
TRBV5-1	ASSSFGGGDTGELF
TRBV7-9	ASSLGTGVLQPQH
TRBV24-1	ATSDHSGYT